What follows describes a single TCR beta chain. Trimming removed 0 bases at V and 2 bases at J, with 14 bases between. Germline lookup yields CDR1 SNHLY and CDR2 FYNNEI. The CDR3 extends over 16 amino acids. The sample originates from a study of sequential checkpoint blockade in melanoma. On the study more broadly: Arm A got nivolumab then ipilimumab; arm B the reverse, 1:1.

Clones were sequenced by immunoSEQ multiplex PCR, and TCRdb holds only the in-frame ones, with some missing. The sample carries about 12,000 clones, 70% to 85% recorded once. As to treatment: randomized to nivolumab then ipilimumab (arm A) or the reverse (arm B). DNA-damaging chemotherapy had not been given to any patient beforehand. This chain connects TRBV2 to TRBJ2-7; D may be TRBD1 (6 bases). This specimen consisted of CD8+ T cells sorted from blood (inferred from file names), obtained from a patient given nivolumab and ipilimumab in sequence. The TCR was taken from a human donor with melanoma. The CDR3, as DNA: TGTGCCAGCAGTGAAGCGAGCGCACAGGGCGCCTACGAGCAGTACTTC. Translated, it gives CASSEASAQGAYEQYF. Together with reference TRBV2 and TRBJ2-7, the CDR3 gives the full variable domain: EPEVTQTPSHQVTQMGQEVILRCVPISNHLYFYWYRQILGQKVEFLVSFYNNEISEKSEIFDDQFSVERPDGSNFTLKIRSTKLEDSAMYFCASSEASAQGAYEQYFGPGTRLTVT.